This T cell receptor beta chain was documented in a study of blood T cell repertoires in COVID-19. Overall study context: COVID-19 samples from acute and convalescent phases originated in the United States, Italy and Spain. The analysed material was cDNA or gDNA that came from T cells, B-cell-depleted T cells, or PBMCs.

Trimming removed 4 bases at V and 6 bases at J, with 4 bases between. The germline CDR1 and CDR2 sequences are MNHEY and SVGEGT. The CDR3 consists of 11 residues. Only in-frame clones appear in the TCRdb table, and some are missing; sequencing was by immunoSEQ multiplex PCR. The sample includes 150,000 or so clones, approximately 78% of them seen just once. This chain uses TRBV6-2 or TRBV6-3 with TRBJ2-1; D unclear. Input material: peripheral blood. The sequence was obtained from a human donor in a cohort sampled during active COVID-19. The CDR3 DNA reads as TGTGCCAGCAGTTCTTTCAATGAGCAGTTCTTC. Amino acid sequence: CASSSFNEQFF.